This T cell receptor (beta chain) was found in a study of T cell repertoires in cytomegalovirus infection. About the research overall: HLA-B-restricted CMV epitopes that are well studied were used alongside recently identified HLA-C-restricted ones. Shared public TCR beta signatures pointed to both CMV infection and a matching HLA type.

The study's findings and limits: Cumulative frequency of public TCR beta families picked out carriers of CMV plus the relevant HLA.

TCRdb used MiXCR to reprocess the reads, holding one entry per CDR3 protein. The repertoire includes approximately 730,000 distinct CDR3 sequences, roughly 33% of them detected once, and roughly 20% sits in the top ten. In its sample, this clonotype was seen a few times. Its antigen is undetermined. From germline, CDR1 is DFQATT and CDR2 SNEGSKA (reference sequence). The CDR3 runs to 13 residues. The clonotype originates from a human donor in good health (CMV status not recorded). Some clones in this sample may be carry-over from other donors' samples. This specimen consisted of cultured PBMCs, obtained from culture after CMV antigen stimulation. This chain uses TRBV20-1 with TRBJ1-6; D perhaps matches TRBD1 (6 bases). For the CDR3, the DNA is TGCAGCGTAACAGGACAGTATAATTCACCCCTCCACTTT. Its translation is CSVTGQYNSPLHF.